What follows are 8 T cell receptor beta chains derived from one specimen sequenced in a study of cytomegalovirus exposure and HLA in healthy donors. The PCR contained 60 Vbeta and 13 Jbeta primers. Profiling relied on immunoSEQ multiplex PCR, and the TCRdb table lists in-frame clones only, not all of them. Of more than 150,000 clones listed, over 75% are singletons. The sample consisted of PBMCs. Receptors originate from a woman aged 25 to 39 in good health and CMV-seronegative.

This clone was detected a few times. This chain uses TRBV19 with TRBJ2-1; TRBD2 agrees at 8 bases. This CDR3 has 14 amino acids. Germline assignment: CDR1 LNHDA and CDR2 SQIVND (reference sequence). V lost 1 base to trimming and J lost 6 bases; unmatched junction nucleotides: 2. In nucleotides, the CDR3 is TGTGCCAGTAGTATAGCTAGCGGGTTCAATGAGCAGTTCTTC. This gives the protein CASSIASGFNEQFF.

CDR3 DNA: TGTGCCAGCTCTCCAAAGACAGCTAATGGCTACACCTTC. Translated, it gives CASSPKTANGYTF. The rearrangement links TRBV18 to TRBJ1-2, with D tentatively TRBD1 (5 bases). CDR1 KGHSH and CDR2 LQKENI come from the germline V gene. With 6 bases removed from V and 6 bases from J, the gap between germline ends came to 14 bases. The CDR3 loop spans 13 amino acids.

The J gene is TRBJ2-1, the V gene TRBV4-3; D is perhaps TRBD2 (7 bases). The CDR3 has 15 amino acids. V dropped 5 bases and J dropped 2 bases, with 13 bases sitting between them. Looked up from germline, CDR1 is LGHNA and CDR2 is YSLEER. The CDR3 DNA is TGCGCCAGCAGCACTCGCGGGGGCCCCTACAATGAGCAGTTCTTC. Encoded protein: CASSTRGGPYNEQFF.

This clone was seen only once. This chain links TRBV18 with TRBJ1-1, with 8 bases fitting TRBD1. There are 14 residues in the CDR3. The germline CDR1 and CDR2 sequences are KGHSH and LQKENI. V dropped 4 bases and J dropped 2; count of bases not matched to a gene: 3. The CDR3 DNA is TGTGCCAGCTCACTCGGACAGGGAAACACTGAAGCTTTCTTT. Translation: CASSLGQGNTEAFF.

The rearrangement links TRBV28 to TRBJ2-7, with 9 nucleotides matching TRBD1. Losses at the gene ends were 5 bases for V and 3 bases for J; bases not matched to a gene: 11. Germline loops: CDR1 MDHEN, CDR2 SYDVKM. CDR3 size: 16 residues. The CDR3 reads CASSPPGQGMGYEQYF. The CDR3 coding sequence is TGTGCCAGCAGTCCACCGGGACAGGGAATGGGCTACGAGCAGTACTTC.

A few counts support this clone. The CDR3 bases are TGTGCCAGCCCTGACATCGGAAACACCATATATTTT. This translates into CASPDIGNTIYF. J is TRBJ1-3 and V is TRBV6-1; no reliable D call. The CDR3 totals 12 residues. The ends were cut back, 8 bases at V and 4 bases at J, with 9 bases in the middle. CDR1 is MNHNS, CDR2 SASEGT, per germline.

The chain has TRBV5-6 and TRBJ1-2, with a tentative D call TRBD1 (5 bases). This CDR3 region has 14 residues. Germline CDR1 reads SGHDT; CDR2 reads YYEEEE. V was clipped by 5 bases and J by 0 bases, with 11 bases between them. CDR3 coding DNA: TGTGCCAGCAGTCCAGACAGAACTAACTATGGCTACACCTTC. This sequence encodes CASSPDRTNYGYTF.

V is TRBV19 and J is TRBJ1-4; TRBD1 aligns across 9 bases. V shed 5 bases, J shed 5 bases, and the junction held 9 bases outside the gene matches. Germline loops: CDR1 LNHDA, CDR2 SQIVND (reference sequence). This CDR3 region has 16 residues. The CDR3 nucleotides are TGTGCCAGTAGTCCGGGACAGGGCAGGGGAAATGAAAAACTGTTTTTT. This encodes CASSPGQGRGNEKLFF.